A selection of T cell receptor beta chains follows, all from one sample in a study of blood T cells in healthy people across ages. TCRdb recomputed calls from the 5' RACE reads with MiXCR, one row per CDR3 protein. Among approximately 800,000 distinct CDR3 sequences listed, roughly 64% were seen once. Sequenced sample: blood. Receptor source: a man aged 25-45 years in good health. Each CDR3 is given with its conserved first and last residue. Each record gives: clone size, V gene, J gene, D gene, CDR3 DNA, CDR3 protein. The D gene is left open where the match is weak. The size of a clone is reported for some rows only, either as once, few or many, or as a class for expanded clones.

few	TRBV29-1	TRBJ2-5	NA	TGCAGCGTTGAATCTCAACAAGAGACCCAGTACTTC	CSVESQQETQYF
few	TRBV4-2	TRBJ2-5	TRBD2	TGTGCCAGCAGCCAAGACCCTCCCGGCGGGAGGGCCCGCAATGAGCAGTACTTC	CASSQDPPGGRARNEQYF
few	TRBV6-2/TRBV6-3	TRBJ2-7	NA	TGTGCCAGCAGTCTTGGACTTCGATACGAGCAGTACTTC	CASSLGLRYEQYF
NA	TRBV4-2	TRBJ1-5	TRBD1	TGTGCCAGCAGCCAAGAGACAGGGGATCAGCCCCAGCATTTT	CASSQETGDQPQHF
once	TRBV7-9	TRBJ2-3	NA	TGTGCCAGCGGGGAACTCCTCACAGATACGCAGTATTTT	CASGELLTDTQYF
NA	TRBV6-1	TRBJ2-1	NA	TGTGCCAGCAGTGTAATGCAGGGGTACGATGAGCAGTTCTTC	CASSVMQGYDEQFF
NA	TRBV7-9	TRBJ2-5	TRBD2	TGTGCCAGCAGAGCGGGACTAGCGGGGAACAATGAGCAGTACTTC	CASRAGLAGNNEQYF
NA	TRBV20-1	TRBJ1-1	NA	TGCAGTGCTAGAGATTCACGTGGGAACACTGAAGCTTTCTTT	CSARDSRGNTEAFF
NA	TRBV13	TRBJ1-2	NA	TGTGCCAGCAGCGAGCGGCGGGACAAGGGACCCGATGGCTACACCTTC	CASSERRDKGPDGYTF
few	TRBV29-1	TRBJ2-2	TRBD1	TGCAGCGTCATAATCTCCGGGACAGAGAACACCGGGGAGCTGTTTTTT	CSVIISGTENTGELFF
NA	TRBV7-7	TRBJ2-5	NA	TGTGCCAGCAGCCTGCTTGGGGACCAAGAGACCCAGTACTTC	CASSLLGDQETQYF
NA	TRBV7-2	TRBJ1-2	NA	TGTGCCAGCAAGGACAGCCGGCTTAACTATGGCTACACCTTC	CASKDSRLNYGYTF
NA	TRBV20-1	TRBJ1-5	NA	TGCAGTGCTAGAGATGCTAGTATCGGGTTATCTCATCAGCCCCAGCATTTT	CSARDASIGLSHQPQHF
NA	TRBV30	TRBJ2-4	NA	TGTGCCTGGAGTGTACATAGGGCGGAGCAGTACTTC	CAWSVHRAEQYF
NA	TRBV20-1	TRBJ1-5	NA	TGCAGTGCTAGAGACAAGGACAGCTATAGCAATCAGCCCCAGCATTTT	CSARDKDSYSNQPQHF
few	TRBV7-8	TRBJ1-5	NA	TGTGCCAGCAGCTTCGGCCGAGGCAGCAATCAGCCCCAGCATTTT	CASSFGRGSNQPQHF
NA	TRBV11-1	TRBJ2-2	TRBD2	TGTGCCAGCAGCTTAGGGTGGGGACTAGCGGAGCTGTTTTTT	CASSLGWGLAELFF
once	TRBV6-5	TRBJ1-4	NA	TGTGCCAGCAGTTCCTACAGACAGAATGAAAAACTGTTTTTT	CASSSYRQNEKLFF
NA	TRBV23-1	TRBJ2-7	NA	TGCGCCAGCAGTCACCCACAGGGAGGGCTTACCTACGAGCAGTACTTC	CASSHPQGGLTYEQYF
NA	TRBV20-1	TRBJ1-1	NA	TGCAGTGCTAGACTTTTGGCCGAACTCGTCATGAACACTGAAGCTTTCTTT	CSARLLAELVMNTEAFF
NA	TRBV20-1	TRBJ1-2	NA	TGCAGTGCTAGATACAGGGCTGAGACTGGCTACACCTTC	CSARYRAETGYTF
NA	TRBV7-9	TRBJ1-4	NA	TGTGCCAGCAGCCTGACGGGACGCGGAGCTGAAAAACTGTTTTTT	CASSLTGRGAEKLFF
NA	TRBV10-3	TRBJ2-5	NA	TGTGCCATCAGGGGGAGTGACCAAGAGACCCAGTACTTC	CAIRGSDQETQYF
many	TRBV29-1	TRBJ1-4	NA	TGCAGCGTCTCATACAACCCTGCAACTAATGAAAAACTGTTTTTT	CSVSYNPATNEKLFF
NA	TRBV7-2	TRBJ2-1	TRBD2	TGTGCCAGCAGCTTGTGGACTAGTCCTAATGAGCAGTTCTTC	CASSLWTSPNEQFF
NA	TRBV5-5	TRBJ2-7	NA	TGTGCCAGCACTCTGGGCCAGCACTACGAGCAGTACTTC	CASTLGQHYEQYF
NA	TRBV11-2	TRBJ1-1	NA	TGTGCCAGCGGTTGGGTAGAGGGAACTGAAGCTTTCTTT	CASGWVEGTEAFF
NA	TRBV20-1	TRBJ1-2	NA	TGCAGTGCTAGAGATCTCAGCCACTATGGCTACACCTTC	CSARDLSHYGYTF
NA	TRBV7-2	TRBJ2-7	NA	TGTGCCAGCAGAGTAATGCACGAGCAGTACTTC	CASRVMHEQYF
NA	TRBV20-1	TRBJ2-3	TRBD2	TGCAGTGCATCCGGGACTAGCGGAGTCAAAGGCACAGATACGCAGTATTTT	CSASGTSGVKGTDTQYF
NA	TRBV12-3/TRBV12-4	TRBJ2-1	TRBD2	TGTGCCAGCAGCGCGAGACTAGCGGGGTTCCATGAGCAGTTCTTC	CASSARLAGFHEQFF
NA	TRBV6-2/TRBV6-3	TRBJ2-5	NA	TGTGCCAGCAGGGAATGGACAGCCGATAAAGAGACCCAGTACTTC	CASREWTADKETQYF
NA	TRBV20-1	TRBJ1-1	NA	TGCAGTGCCCACCTGACTCCAAACACTGAAGCTTTCTTT	CSAHLTPNTEAFF
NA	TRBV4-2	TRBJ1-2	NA	TGTGCCAGCAGCCAAGATTATTCCAGCCGTGAGGGCTACACCTTC	CASSQDYSSREGYTF
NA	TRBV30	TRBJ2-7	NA	TGTGCCGGTACAGGGGAGGAGGTGGAGCAGTACTTC	CAGTGEEVEQYF
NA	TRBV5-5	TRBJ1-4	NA	TGTGCCAGCAGCTTGTCCAGCGAAAAACTGTTTTTT	CASSLSSEKLFF
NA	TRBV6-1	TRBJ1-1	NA	TGTGCCAGCAGTGAAGAAGAAGCTAAGGAGGAGGCGACTGAAGCTTTCTTT	CASSEEEAKEEATEAFF
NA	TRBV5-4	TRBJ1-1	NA	TGTGCCTGCAGCTTTCGCGATACTGAAGCTTTCTTT	CACSFRDTEAFF
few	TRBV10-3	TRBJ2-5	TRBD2	TGTGCCATCAGCCCCCGAGCGGGAACGAACCAAGAGACCCAGTACTTC	CAISPRAGTNQETQYF
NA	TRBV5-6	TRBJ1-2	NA	TGTGCCAGCAGCTTGGAGGGGCCTTGGTTGAACTATGGCTACACCTTC	CASSLEGPWLNYGYTF
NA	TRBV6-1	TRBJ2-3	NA	TGTGCCAGCACCAGCAGCAGGGGCGGGAGTCTCGATACGCAGTATTTT	CASTSSRGGSLDTQYF
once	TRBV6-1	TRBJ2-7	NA	TGTGCCAGCAGGATTGACAGGGAGGGCGAGCAGTACTTC	CASRIDREGEQYF
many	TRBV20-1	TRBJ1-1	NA	TGCAGTGCTAGTTGGGGGGGTCGCACTGAAGCTTTCTTT	CSASWGGRTEAFF
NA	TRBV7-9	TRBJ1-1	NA	TGTGCCAGCAGCTCAGCAGACAGCACTGAAGCTTTCTTT	CASSSADSTEAFF
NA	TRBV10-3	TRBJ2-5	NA	TGTGCCATCAGGTCTGCCGGGGAGACCCAGTACTTC	CAIRSAGETQYF
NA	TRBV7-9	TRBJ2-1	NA	TGTGCCAGCAGCCCCCCCCGACCACAAAGCCATGAGCAGTTCTTC	CASSPPRPQSHEQFF
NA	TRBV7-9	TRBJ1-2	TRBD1	TGTGCCAGCAGCTTAGGGGACAGCATATATGGCTACACCTTC	CASSLGDSIYGYTF
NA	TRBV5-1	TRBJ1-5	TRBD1	TGCGCCAGCAGTTGGACAGGGGGAAATCAGCCCCAGCATTTT	CASSWTGGNQPQHF
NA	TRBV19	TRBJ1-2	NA	TGTGCCAGTAGACCGGGGGACCTAACATTATATGGCTACACCTTC	CASRPGDLTLYGYTF
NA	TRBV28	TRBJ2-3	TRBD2	TGTGCCAGCAGTTTCCAAACCTTTAGCGGGCGAACTAGCACAGATACGCAGTATTTT	CASSFQTFSGRTSTDTQYF
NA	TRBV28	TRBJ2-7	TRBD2	TGTGCCAGCAGTTCCCCAGGACTAGCGGGAGGCGAGCAGTACTTC	CASSSPGLAGGEQYF
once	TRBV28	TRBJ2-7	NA	TGTGCCAGCAGTTTACTCGGTGGCTTCATGTTCTACGAGCAGTACTTC	CASSLLGGFMFYEQYF
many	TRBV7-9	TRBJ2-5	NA	TGTGCCAGCAGTCCCCTAGGGGAGACCCAGTACTTC	CASSPLGETQYF
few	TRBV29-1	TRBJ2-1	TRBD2	TGCAGCGTCACTGGTTTAGCGGGAGGCTCCTACAATGAGCAGTTCTTC	CSVTGLAGGSYNEQFF
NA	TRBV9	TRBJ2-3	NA	TGTGCCAGCAGCGTTATGACAGATACGCAGTATTTT	CASSVMTDTQYF
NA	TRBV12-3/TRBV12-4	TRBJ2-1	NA	TGTGCCAGCAGTTTTGAGGGAGGTGAGCAGTTCTTC	CASSFEGGEQFF
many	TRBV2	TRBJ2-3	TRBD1	TGTGCCAGCAGAACGGGACAGACAGATACGCAGTATTTT	CASRTGQTDTQYF